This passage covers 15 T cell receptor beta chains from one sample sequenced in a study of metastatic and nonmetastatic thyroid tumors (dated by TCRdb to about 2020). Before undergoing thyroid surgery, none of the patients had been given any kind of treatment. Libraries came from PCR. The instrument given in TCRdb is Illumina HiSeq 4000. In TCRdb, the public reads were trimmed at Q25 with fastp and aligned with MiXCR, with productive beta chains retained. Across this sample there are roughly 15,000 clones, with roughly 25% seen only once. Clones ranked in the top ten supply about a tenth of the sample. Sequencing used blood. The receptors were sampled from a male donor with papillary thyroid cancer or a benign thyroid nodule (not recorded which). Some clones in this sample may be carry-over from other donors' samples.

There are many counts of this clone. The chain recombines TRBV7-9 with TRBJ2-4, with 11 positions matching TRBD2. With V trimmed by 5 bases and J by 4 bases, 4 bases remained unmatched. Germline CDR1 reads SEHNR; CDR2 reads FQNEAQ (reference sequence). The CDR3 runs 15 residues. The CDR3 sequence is CASSHASGGKNIQYF. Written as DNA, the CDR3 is TGTGCCAGCAGCCACGCTAGCGGGGGGAAAAACATTCAGTACTTC.

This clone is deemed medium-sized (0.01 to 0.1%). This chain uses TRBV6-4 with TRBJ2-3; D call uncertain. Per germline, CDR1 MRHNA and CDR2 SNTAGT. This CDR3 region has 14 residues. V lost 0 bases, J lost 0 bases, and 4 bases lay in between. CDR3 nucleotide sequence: TGTGCCAGCAGTGACTCGGGTAGCACAGATACGCAGTATTTT. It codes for CASSDSGSTDTQYF.

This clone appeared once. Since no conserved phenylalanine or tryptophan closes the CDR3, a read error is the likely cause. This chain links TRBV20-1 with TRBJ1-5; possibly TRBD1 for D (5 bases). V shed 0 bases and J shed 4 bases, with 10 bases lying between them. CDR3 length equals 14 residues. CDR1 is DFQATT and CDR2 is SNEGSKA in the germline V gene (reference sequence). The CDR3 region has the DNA TGCAGTGCTAGAGAGGGACGGGAAAATCAGCCCCAGCATCTT. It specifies CSAREGRENQPQHL.

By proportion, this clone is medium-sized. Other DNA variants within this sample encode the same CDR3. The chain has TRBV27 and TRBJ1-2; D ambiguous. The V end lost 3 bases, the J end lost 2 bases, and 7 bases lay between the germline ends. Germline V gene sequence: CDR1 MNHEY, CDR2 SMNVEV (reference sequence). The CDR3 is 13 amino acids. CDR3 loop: CASSFRENYGYTF. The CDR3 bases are TGTGCCAGCAGTTTTAGGGAGAACTATGGCTACACCTTC.

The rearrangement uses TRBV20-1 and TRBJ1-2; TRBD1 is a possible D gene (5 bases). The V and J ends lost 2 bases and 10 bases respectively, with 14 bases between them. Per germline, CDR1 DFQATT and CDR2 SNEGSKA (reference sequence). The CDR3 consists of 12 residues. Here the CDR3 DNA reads TGCAGTGCTAGACAGGGCGGGTCAGTCTACACCTTC. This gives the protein CSARQGGSVYTF.

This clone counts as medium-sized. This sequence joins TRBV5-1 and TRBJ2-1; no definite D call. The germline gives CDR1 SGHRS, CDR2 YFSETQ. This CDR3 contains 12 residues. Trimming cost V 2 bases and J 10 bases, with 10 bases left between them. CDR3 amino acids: CASSFEGPEQFF. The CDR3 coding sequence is TGCGCCAGCAGCTTTGAAGGTCCAGAGCAGTTCTTC.

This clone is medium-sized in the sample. DNA of the CDR3: TGCGCCAGCAGCTTGGAAGCTAGTACCGGGGAGCTGTTTTTT. This encodes CASSLEASTGELFF. The chain uses TRBV5-1 and TRBJ2-2, with unresolved D. The germline V gene has CDR1 SGHRS and CDR2 YFSETQ. The CDR3 loop spans 14 amino acids. V gave up 0 bases and J gave up 5 bases, with 8 bases separating them.

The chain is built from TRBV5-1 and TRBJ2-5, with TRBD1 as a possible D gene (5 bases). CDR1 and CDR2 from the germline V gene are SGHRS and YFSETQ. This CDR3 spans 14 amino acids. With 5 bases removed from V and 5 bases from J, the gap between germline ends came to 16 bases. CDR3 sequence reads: CASRSQGSWETQYF. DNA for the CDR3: TGCGCCAGCAGGTCTCAGGGATCGTGGGAGACCCAGTACTTC.

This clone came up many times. CDR3: CASSFQDRVGYTF. CDR3 DNA: TGTGCCAGCAGCTTCCAGGACAGGGTAGGCTACACCTTC. The V call is TRBV5-4, the J call TRBJ1-2; TRBD1 matches 8 bases. The CDR3 is made up of 13 amino acids. V was clipped by 2 bases and J by 8 bases; unmatched bases: 5. CDR1 is SGHNT, CDR2 YYREEE, per germline (reference sequence). Complete variable domain (other parts from reference TRBV5-4 and TRBJ1-2): ETGVTQSPTHLIKTRGQQVTLRCSSQSGHNTVSWYQQALGQGPQFIFQYYREEENGRGNFPPRFSGLQFPNYSSELNVNALELDDSALYLCASSFQDRVGYTFGSGTRLTVV.

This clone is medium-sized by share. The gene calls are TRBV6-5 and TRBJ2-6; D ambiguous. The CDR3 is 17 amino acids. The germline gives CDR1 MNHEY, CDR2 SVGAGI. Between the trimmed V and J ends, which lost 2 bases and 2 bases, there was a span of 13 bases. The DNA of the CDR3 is TGTGCCAGCAGTTACGTCGAAAGAATGGCTGGGGCCAACGTCCTGACTTTC. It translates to CASSYVERMAGANVLTF.

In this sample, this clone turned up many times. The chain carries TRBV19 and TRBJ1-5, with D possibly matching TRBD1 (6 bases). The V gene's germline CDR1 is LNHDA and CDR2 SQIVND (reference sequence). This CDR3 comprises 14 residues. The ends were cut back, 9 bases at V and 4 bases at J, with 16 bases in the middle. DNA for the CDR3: TGTGCCAGCAAGGACAGAGCCCAAAATCAGCCCCAGCATTTT. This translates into CASKDRAQNQPQHF.

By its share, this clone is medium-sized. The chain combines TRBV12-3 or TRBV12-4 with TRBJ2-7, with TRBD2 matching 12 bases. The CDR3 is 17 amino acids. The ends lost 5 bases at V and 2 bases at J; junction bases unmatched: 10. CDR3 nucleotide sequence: TGTGCCAGCAGTCCCCGGGCTAGCGGGAGGGCCCCCTACGAGCAGTACTTC. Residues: CASSPRASGRAPYEQYF.

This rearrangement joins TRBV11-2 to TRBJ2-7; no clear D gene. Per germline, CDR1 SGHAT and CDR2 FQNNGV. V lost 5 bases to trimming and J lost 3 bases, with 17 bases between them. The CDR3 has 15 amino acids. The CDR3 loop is CASSPSLARIYEQYF. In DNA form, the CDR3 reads TGTGCCAGCAGCCCCAGCTTAGCACGGATCTACGAGCAGTACTTC.

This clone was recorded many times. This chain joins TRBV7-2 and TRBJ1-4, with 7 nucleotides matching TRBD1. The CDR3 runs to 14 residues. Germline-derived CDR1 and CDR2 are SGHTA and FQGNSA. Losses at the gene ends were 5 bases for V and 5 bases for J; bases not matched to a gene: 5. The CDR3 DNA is TGTGCCAGCAGCCGGGGACAGACCAATGAAAAACTGTTTTTT. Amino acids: CASSRGQTNEKLFF.

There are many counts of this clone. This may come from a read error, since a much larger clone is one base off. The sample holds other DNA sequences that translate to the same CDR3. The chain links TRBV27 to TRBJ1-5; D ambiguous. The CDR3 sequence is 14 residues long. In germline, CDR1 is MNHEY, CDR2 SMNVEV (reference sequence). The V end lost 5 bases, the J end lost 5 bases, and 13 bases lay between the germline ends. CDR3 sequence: CASSPTTMYQPQHF. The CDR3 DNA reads TGTGCCAGCAGTCCAACCACTATGTATCAGCCCCAGCATTTT.